This entry lists 10 T cell receptor beta chains sequenced from one sample in a study of T cell repertoires in cytomegalovirus infection. TCRdb reprocessed the reads via MiXCR and lists one record per CDR3 protein. The sample has approximately 190,000 distinct CDR3 sequences; approximately 9.6% are singletons. Sequencing input: PBMCs. These receptors all stem from a human donor in good health (CMV status not recorded). Some clones in this sample may be carry-over from other donors' samples.

This clonotype was detected only a few times. The rearrangement uses TRBV15 and TRBJ1-4; TRBD1 matches at 7 bases. J was trimmed by 4 bases and V by 5 bases; bases with no gene match: 10. In germline, CDR1 is LNHNV, CDR2 YYDKDF (reference sequence). The CDR3 length is 16 residues. CDR3 sequence reads: CATSGGWTGRNEKLFF. The DNA for the CDR3 is TGTGCCACCAGCGGGGGTTGGACAGGACGTAATGAAAAACTGTTTTTT.

This clonotype was counted only a few times. CDR3 nucleotide sequence: TGTGCCACCAGCTGCGGGGGGCAGGGCTTCGAGCAGTACTTC. Residues: CATSCGGQGFEQYF. V gene TRBV15 combines with J gene TRBJ2-7; 8 bases map to TRBD2. V was pared by 5 bases and J by 6 bases, with 9 bases of the junction left unmatched. Germline lookup yields CDR1 LNHNV and CDR2 YYDKDF (reference sequence). The CDR3 is 14 residues long.

The chain links TRBV2 to TRBJ2-2; TRBD2 might be the D (7 bases). Germline-derived CDR1 and CDR2 are SNHLY and FYNNEI. The CDR3 has 15 amino acids. The ends were cut back, 6 bases at V and 4 bases at J, with 15 bases in the middle. The DNA of the CDR3 is TGTGCCAGCAGACCCGAGGGGGGGGGCACCGGGGAGCTGTTTTTT. This translates into CASRPEGGGTGELFF.

This clonotype is termed medium-sized. The V gene is TRBV7-2, the J gene TRBJ1-5, with 8 bases identical to TRBD1. The trim removed 4 bases at V and 3 bases at J, leaving 5 bases unmatched. The V gene's germline CDR1 is SGHTA and CDR2 FQGNSA. The length of the CDR3 is 15 residues. In DNA, the CDR3 is TGTGCCAGCAGCTCCCAACAGGGGGACAATCAGCCCCAGCATTTT. This sequence encodes CASSSQQGDNQPQHF.

This clonotype has a handful of counts. The genes are TRBV4-2 and TRBJ2-1; unclear D gene. Trimming took off 0 bases at V and 10 bases at J, with 16 bases between the two ends. The CDR3 has 15 amino acids. CDR1 LGHNA and CDR2 YNFKEQ come from the germline V gene. The CDR3 region is CASSQEIYNRAEQFF. DNA of the CDR3: TGTGCCAGCAGCCAAGAGATCTATAATAGAGCAGAGCAGTTCTTC.

This clonotype was observed many times. The V call is TRBV6-1, the J call TRBJ1-3; unclear D gene. Trimming removed 2 bases from V and 0 bases from J, with 11 bases in between. CDR3 length equals 16 residues. Germline CDR1 is MNHNS and CDR2 is SASEGT. This CDR3 is CASSEQPGSSGNTIYF. The CDR3 nucleotides read TGTGCCAGCAGTGAACAGCCCGGGAGCTCTGGAAACACCATATATTTT.

Many counts were recorded for this clonotype. The rearrangement joins TRBV7-8 to TRBJ1-3, with 7 bases aligning to TRBD1. The CDR3 has 22 residues. The germline V gene has CDR1 SGHVS and CDR2 FQNEAQ. The V segment lost 5 bases and the J segment 0 bases; nucleotides outside the gene matches: 25. CDR3 in amino acids: CASSPKGGQGVRSMVSGNTIYF. Here the CDR3 DNA reads TGTGCCAGCAGCCCGAAGGGTGGGCAGGGGGTACGGTCAATGGTCTCTGGAAACACCATATATTTT.

Of note for this clonotype: A much larger clone sits a single nucleotide away, making a read error possible. The chain joins TRBV5-4 to TRBJ1-1; TRBD1 matches 7 bases. Germline values: CDR1 SGHNT, CDR2 YYREEE (reference sequence). This CDR3 contains 14 residues. CDR3 nucleotide sequence: TGTGCCAGCAGTCTGACAGGGAGTATCACTGAAGCTGTCTTT. Amino acids: CASSLTGSITEAVF. The whole variable domain, filled in from reference TRBV5-4 and TRBJ1-1, reads ETGVTQSPTHLIKTRGQQVTLRCSSQSGHNTVSWYQQALGQGPQFIFQYYREEENGRGNFPPRFSGLQFPNYSSELNVNALELDDSALYLCASSLTGSITEAVFGQGTRLTVV.

This clonotype was counted many times. The chain recombines TRBV7-2 with TRBJ2-7, with 7 nucleotides matching TRBD1. Germline assignment: CDR1 SGHTA and CDR2 FQGNSA. The V gene end was trimmed by 2 bases and the J gene end by 3 bases; junction bases not matched to a gene: 1. CDR3 length: 13 residues. The DNA for the CDR3 is TGTGCCAGCAGCTTATCAGGGGGCTACGAGCAGTACTTC. Its protein is CASSLSGGYEQYF.

The sample holds a few counts of this clonotype. The J gene is TRBJ2-2, the V gene TRBV6-5; D is possibly TRBD2 (5 bases). This CDR3 has 15 amino acids. The germline gives CDR1 MNHEY, CDR2 SVGAGI. Trimming stripped 6 bases from V and 2 bases from J, with 13 bases between. DNA for the CDR3: TGTGCCAGCAGGATCAGCGGCAGCAACACCGGGGAGCTGTTTTTT. Translating gives CASRISGSNTGELFF.